One sample yielded the 20 T cell receptor beta chains listed below, sequenced in a study of cytomegalovirus exposure and HLA in healthy donors. Repertoires were generated with immunoSEQ multiplex PCR, while TCRdb's copy carries only in-frame clones and drops some. The top ten clones hold around 0.8% of a sample with about 360,000 clones, 86% of them seen once. Sequenced input: PBMCs. All receptors derive from a woman aged 18-35 years in good health and CMV-seronegative.

In this sample, this clone turned up a few times. CDR3 in DNA: TGTGCCAGCAGCCAAGCCTCCAGCTCCTATAATTCACCCCTCCACTTT. This translates into CASSQASSSYNSPLHF. This chain uses TRBV4-2 with TRBJ1-6; no clear D. Germline V gives CDR1 LGHNA, CDR2 YNFKEQ. V dropped 1 base and J dropped 0 bases, with 7 bases sitting between them. This CDR3 has 16 residues.

The chain carries TRBV6-5 and TRBJ1-1; 8 positions match TRBD1. The CDR3 length is 12 residues. V dropped 2 bases and J dropped 13; count of bases not matched to a gene: 6. Germline CDR1 is MNHEY and CDR2 is SVGAGI. The DNA of the CDR3 is TGTGCCAGCAGTTACGAGGCAGGGGGCCTTTTCTTT. Protein product: CASSYEAGGLFF.

J is TRBJ2-5 and V is TRBV21-1; the D call TRBD2 from the table was never checked on the DNA. TRBV21-1 corresponds to a pseudogene. This CDR3 comprises 15 residues. CDR3 nucleotide sequence: TGTGCCAGCAGCAAAGGGACTAGCGGGGTAGAGACCCAGTACTTC. It translates to CASSKGTSGVETQYF.

This clone turned up a few times. Other DNA sequences in this sample translate to the same CDR3. CDR3 sequence reads: CASRGTGAYEQYF. CDR3 coding DNA: TGTGCCAGCAGAGGGACAGGGGCCTACGAGCAGTACTTC. The chain is built from TRBV6-5 and TRBJ2-7, with 10 bases fitting TRBD1. CDR1 is MNHEY, CDR2 SVGAGI, per germline. V shed 6 bases, J shed 2 bases, and the junction held 1 base outside the gene matches. There are 13 residues in the CDR3.

This clone has just a few counts. The CDR3: CASSWNRRPINQPQHF. DNA of the CDR3: TGTGCCAGCAGCTGGAACAGGCGCCCAATTAATCAGCCCCAGCATTTT. The V gene is TRBV7-9, the J gene TRBJ1-5; tentatively, D is TRBD1 (5 bases). The germline V gene has CDR1 SEHNR and CDR2 FQNEAQ (reference sequence). The CDR3 has 16 residues. Trimming took 4 bases from V and 4 from J, leaving 17 bases between them.

The rearrangement links TRBV6-6 to TRBJ1-2, with a weak D call TRBD1 (5 bases). Germline V lookup: CDR1 MNHNY, CDR2 SVGAGI (reference sequence). The CDR3 length is 12 residues. CDR3 protein: CGNGGDVYGYTF. CDR3 coding DNA: TGTGGCAATGGGGGGGATGTCTATGGCTACACCTTC.

This clone has a single count. The chain is built from TRBV7-6 and TRBJ2-5, with D possibly TRBD1 on 6 matching bases. The CDR3 loop spans 15 amino acids. The germline V gene has CDR1 SGHVS and CDR2 FNYEAQ. Trimming stripped 4 bases from V and 4 bases from J, with 16 bases between. CDR3 region: CASSSMGAGAETQYF. The CDR3 DNA follows: TGTGCCAGCAGCTCGATGGGGGCAGGGGCAGAGACCCAGTACTTC.

The table lists this clone with a count of one. V gene TRBV9 combines with J gene TRBJ2-4; 7 bases match TRBD1. The germline gives CDR1 SGDLS, CDR2 YYNGEE. CDR3 size: 18 residues. V shed 1 base, J shed 7 bases, and the junction held 17 bases outside the gene matches. The CDR3, as DNA: TGTGCCAGCAGCGTACGTATTGGGACAGTTCGATTAGGCAACATTCAGTACTTC. The encoded protein is CASSVRIGTVRLGNIQYF.

The V gene is TRBV5-1, the J gene TRBJ2-3, with D possibly TRBD2 on 5 matching bases. Trimming stripped 1 base from V and 4 bases from J, with 10 bases between. The CDR3 length is 14 residues. CDR1 and CDR2 (germline): SGHRS, YFSETQ. The CDR3 loop is CASSLSDFSDTQYF. The DNA of the CDR3 is TGCGCCAGCAGCTTGTCGGACTTCTCAGATACGCAGTATTTT.

V usage is TRBV6-6 and J usage is TRBJ2-3; the match to TRBD2 covers 7 bases. CDR3 length: 16 amino acids. Trimming cost V 8 bases and J 4 bases; bases outside gene matches: 15. Germline V CDR1 and CDR2: MNHNY, SVGAGI (reference sequence). CDR3 DNA sequence: TGTGCCAGCGCGACGACTAGCCTCTATGGGGCAGATACGCAGTATTTT. Its protein is CASATTSLYGADTQYF.

The rearrangement joins TRBV6-1 to TRBJ1-5; 8 bases match TRBD1. CDR1 and CDR2 from the germline V gene are MNHNS and SASEGT. V gave up 6 bases and J gave up 6 bases; unmatched junction bases: 7. The CDR3 runs 14 residues. The CDR3 is CASRPGTGGQPQHF. CDR3 nucleotide sequence: TGTGCCAGCAGACCCGGGACAGGTGGTCAGCCCCAGCATTTT.

The chain combines TRBV9 with TRBJ2-1; D is ambiguous. Trimming removed 0 bases from V and 6 bases from J, with 13 bases in between. The germline CDR1 and CDR2 sequences are SGDLS and YYNGEE. The CDR3 is made up of 15 amino acids. The CDR3 DNA reads as TGTGCCAGCAGCGTAGAAGCCCTTAATAGCAATGAGCAGTTCTTC. Translation: CASSVEALNSNEQFF. The full variable domain, completed using reference TRBV9 and TRBJ2-1, is DSGVTQTPKHLITATGQRVTLRCSPRSGDLSVYWYQQSLDQGLQFLIQYYNGEERAKGNILERFSAQQFPDLHSELNLSSLELGDSALYFCASSVEALNSNEQFFGPGTRLTVL.

The chain employs TRBV5-1 and TRBJ2-5; TRBD1 is a possible D gene (5 bases). The CDR3 covers 14 residues. Per germline, CDR1 SGHRS and CDR2 YFSETQ. The V end lost 0 bases, the J end lost 0 bases, and 6 bases lay between the germline ends. The CDR3 DNA reads TGCGCCAGCAGCTTGGCAGGGTACCAAGAGACCCAGTACTTC. It is translated as CASSLAGYQETQYF.

V usage is TRBV5-1 and J usage is TRBJ1-5; possibly TRBD1 for D (5 bases). Per the germline V gene, CDR1 is SGHRS and CDR2 is YFSETQ. V lost 3 bases and J 6 bases, leaving 10 bases between the germline ends. The CDR3 sequence is 13 residues long. CDR3: CASSSSQGQPQHF. CDR3 sequence (DNA): TGCGCCAGCAGCTCGTCCCAGGGTCAGCCCCAGCATTTT.

V usage is TRBV19 and J usage is TRBJ2-2; 10 positions match TRBD1. V shed 5 bases and J 5 bases; nucleotides not matched to a gene: 11. Germline values: CDR1 LNHDA, CDR2 SQIVND (reference sequence). This CDR3 has 17 residues. The CDR3, as DNA: TGTGCCAGTAGTGGACAGGGGGTTGAACGATGGACCGGGGAGCTGTTTTTT. Translating gives CASSGQGVERWTGELFF.

The chain employs TRBV6-5 and TRBJ1-2, with D unresolved. The CDR3 spans 16 residues. Germline V lookup: CDR1 MNHEY, CDR2 SVGAGI. The ends were cut back, 0 bases at V and 0 bases at J, with 11 bases in the middle. The CDR3, as DNA: TGTGCCAGCAGTTACTCGAAAGCCGGGTCTAACTATGGCTACACCTTC. Translated: CASSYSKAGSNYGYTF.

This chain joins TRBV4-1 and TRBJ2-7, with 9 bases aligning to TRBD2. Per germline, CDR1 MGHRA and CDR2 YSYEKL. Trimming removed 1 base from V and 1 base from J; junction bases left unmatched: 14. The CDR3 sequence is 19 residues long. The chain's CDR3 is CASSQGDRRVAGVSYEQYF. CDR3 in DNA: TGCGCCAGCAGCCAAGGAGATCGGCGGGTAGCGGGAGTTTCCTACGAGCAGTACTTC.

V and J are TRBV9 and TRBJ1-1; D remains ambiguous. V was clipped by 0 bases and J by 4 bases, with 10 bases between them. Germline assignment: CDR1 SGDLS and CDR2 YYNGEE. The CDR3 runs 14 residues. DNA of the CDR3: TGTGCCAGCAGCGTAGACTCCCGAGGCACTGAAGCTTTCTTT. Amino acids: CASSVDSRGTEAFF.

The chain links TRBV27 to TRBJ2-5; D is possibly TRBD1 (6 bases). The CDR3 sequence is 14 residues long. Trimming removed 5 bases at V and 2 bases at J, with 12 bases between. Germline V gene data show CDR1 as MNHEY and CDR2 as SMNVEV (reference sequence). Here the CDR3 DNA reads TGTGCCAGCAGTCGGTGGACAGCTCAAGAGACCCAGTACTTC. Amino acids: CASSRWTAQETQYF.

This sequence joins TRBV2 and TRBJ2-1; 15 bases map to TRBD2. Per germline, CDR1 SNHLY and CDR2 FYNNEI. Germline trimming cut 3 bases from V and 15 bases from J; bases unmatched to any gene: 12. The CDR3 extends over 16 amino acids. CDR3 residues: CASSDTWTSGRAFTFF. The CDR3 DNA reads TGTGCCAGCAGTGACACCTGGACTAGCGGGAGGGCATTTACGTTCTTC.